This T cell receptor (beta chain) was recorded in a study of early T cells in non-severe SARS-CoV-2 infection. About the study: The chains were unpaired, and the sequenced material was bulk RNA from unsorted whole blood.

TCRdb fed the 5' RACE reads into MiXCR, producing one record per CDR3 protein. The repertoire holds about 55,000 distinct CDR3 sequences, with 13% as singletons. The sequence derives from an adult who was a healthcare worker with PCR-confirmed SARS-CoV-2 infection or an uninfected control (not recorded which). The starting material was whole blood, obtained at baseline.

CDR3 residues: CASTRVGHSVDTIYF. DNA for the CDR3: TGTGCCAGCACTCGAGTTGGCCATAGTGTGGACACCATATATTTT. The gene calls are TRBV6-5 and TRBJ1-3; D gene ambiguous. CDR1 is MNHEY and CDR2 is SVGAGI in the germline V gene. Trimming took 7 bases from V and 8 from J, leaving 21 bases between them. The CDR3 is 15 amino acids.